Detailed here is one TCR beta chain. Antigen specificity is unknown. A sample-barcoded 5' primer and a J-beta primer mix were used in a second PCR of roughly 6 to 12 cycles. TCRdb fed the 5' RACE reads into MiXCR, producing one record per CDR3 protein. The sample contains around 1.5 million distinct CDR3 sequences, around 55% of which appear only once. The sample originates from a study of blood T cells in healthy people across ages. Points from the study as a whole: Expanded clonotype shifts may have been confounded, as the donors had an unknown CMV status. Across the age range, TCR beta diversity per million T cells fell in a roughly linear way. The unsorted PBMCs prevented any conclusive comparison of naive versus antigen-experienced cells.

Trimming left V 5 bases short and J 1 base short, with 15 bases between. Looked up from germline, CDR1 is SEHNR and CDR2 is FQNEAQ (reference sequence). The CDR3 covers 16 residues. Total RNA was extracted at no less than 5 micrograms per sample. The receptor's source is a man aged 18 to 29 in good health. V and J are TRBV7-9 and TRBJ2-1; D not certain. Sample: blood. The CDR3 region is CASSGVSGRSYNEQFF. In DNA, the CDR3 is TGTGCCAGCAGCGGCGTTTCTGGGCGTTCCTACAATGAGCAGTTCTTC.